The 7 T cell receptor beta chains listed next were all sequenced from one sample in a study of CD8+CD57+ T cells in acquired aplastic anemia (dated by TCRdb to between 2018 and 2020). This sample was sequenced with an Illumina HiSeq 2000. Genomic DNA was used as template for profiling of TCR beta VDJ combinations and CDR3 sequences. TCRdb handled the public reads itself, with Q25 trimming in fastp and clone calling in MiXCR, and kept productive beta chains. Rows merge per CDR3 protein into single entries with the most common DNA and genes. The sample has about 160,000 distinct CDR3 sequences on record, roughly 45% of them singletons. The biggest ten clones account for 1.1% of the sample. The sequencing sample was made of sorted CD4+, CD8+, or CD8+CD57+ T cells (not recorded which) from PBMCs. These receptors originate from a human donor in good health.

This clonotype was counted once. The chain uses TRBV19 and TRBJ2-2; D is unresolved. CDR1 is LNHDA and CDR2 is SQIVND in the germline V gene (reference sequence). V was trimmed by 7 bases and J by 7 bases, leaving 10 bases between them. This CDR3 spans 12 amino acids. CDR3 protein: CASKKVIGELFF. Written as DNA, the CDR3 is TGTGCCAGTAAGAAGGTCATCGGGGAGCTGTTTTTT.

The gene calls are TRBV5-1 and TRBJ1-1, with 10 bases aligning to TRBD1. In germline, CDR1 is SGHRS, CDR2 YFSETQ. Germline trimming cut 5 bases from V and 0 bases from J; bases unmatched to any gene: 10. This CDR3 has 17 amino acids. The chain's CDR3 is CASRDGDRGGMNTEAFF. For the CDR3, the DNA is TGCGCCAGCAGGGACGGGGACAGGGGAGGTATGAACACTGAAGCTTTCTTT. The variable domain in full, completed from reference TRBV5-1 and TRBJ1-1, reads KAGVTQTPRYLIKTRGQQVTLSCSPISGHRSVSWYQQTPGQGLQFLFEYFSETQRNKGNFPGRFSGRQFSNSRSEMNVSTLELGDSALYLCASRDGDRGGMNTEAFFGQGTRLTVV.

This clonotype has a handful of counts. This chain connects TRBV20-1 to TRBJ2-5; unclear D gene. Germline-derived CDR1 and CDR2 are DFQATT and SNEGSKA (reference sequence). This CDR3 spans 12 amino acids. V was pared by 7 bases and J by 1 base, with 10 bases between. CDR3 in amino acids: CSVSDGQETQYF. In DNA, the CDR3 is TGCAGTGTCTCGGACGGCCAAGAGACCCAGTACTTC.

As for this clonotype: A read error is possible here, since a much larger clone lies one base away. The chain links TRBV4-2 to TRBJ2-3, with D maybe TRBD2 (5 bases). This CDR3 contains 16 residues. V lost 9 bases and J 4 bases, leaving 23 bases between the germline ends. Germline V CDR1 and CDR2: LGHNA, YNFKEQ. CDR3 in amino acids: CAREYPPALSADTQYF. The CDR3 nucleotides read TGTGCCAGGGAATACCCCCCAGCTCTTAGCGCAGATACGCAGTATTTT.

The chain combines TRBV7-8 with TRBJ2-7; D is tentatively TRBD1 or TRBD2 (6 bases each). The CDR3 is 13 residues long. CDR1 SGHVS and CDR2 FQNEAQ come from the germline V gene. V lost 3 bases and J 6 bases, leaving 12 bases between the germline ends. CDR3 loop: CASSFRGQSEQYF. In nucleotides, the CDR3 is TGTGCCAGCAGCTTCCGGGGGCAGAGCGAGCAGTACTTC.

The table lists this clonotype with a few counts. The chain uses TRBV29-1 and TRBJ1-1, with a tentative D call TRBD1 (5 bases). CDR1 and CDR2 from the germline V gene are SQVTM and ANQGSEA. V was trimmed by 2 bases and J by 5 bases, leaving 12 bases between them. The CDR3 is made up of 13 amino acids. For the CDR3, the DNA is TGCAGCGTTGAAAGTCAGGGAGGGACTGAAGCTTTCTTT. It translates to CSVESQGGTEAFF.

Concerning this clonotype: The junction does not match germline at one end; this may be a read error. This chain links TRBV19 with TRBJ2-7; maybe TRBD1 (6 bases). The CDR3 runs 14 residues. CDR1 is LNHDA and CDR2 is SQIVND in the germline V gene (reference sequence). CDR3 DNA sequence: TGCGCCAGTAGTATGGGGGCGAACTCCTACGACCAGTACTTC. Its translation is CASSMGANSYDQYF.